This TCR beta chain originates from a study of T cells in localized non-small cell lung cancer (dated by TCRdb to the early 2020s). Concerning the study at large: The study examined T cell repertoires in a few hundred patients with early-stage NSCLC and compared tumors with uninvolved tumor-adjacent lungs. NSCLC patients had a mean age of roughly 66 years, and more than 120 were male and around 110 female. The cohort consisted of around 250 treatment-naive NSCLC patients whose localized lung tumors had been resected. Broader findings and caveats from the paper: Because of the exploratory design, TCR variables were selected using unadjusted p-values without false-discovery rate correction. Of the top 100 tumor clones, a median of roughly 53 were detected in paired uninvolved adjacent lung; approximately 28 were also among that lung's top 100. Because multi-region tumor sequencing was not performed, intratumor heterogeneity could not be ruled out. Higher blood T cell density associated with longer overall survival, while higher adjacent-lung clonality associated with shorter survival. Uninvolved tumor-adjacent lung showed the highest T cell clonality, higher than tumor, which suggests more focused antigenic responses in the uninvolved tumor-adjacent lung.

Its CDR3 holds 17 amino acids, cysteine through phenylalanine. Only CDR3 DNA is held: 51 bases, read in frame from base 1. This clone showed up just a few times. There is no known antigen for this receptor. No base quality information exists; no much larger clone differs at one position. At diagnosis, tumor, uninvolved tumor-adjacent lung and peripheral blood were collected and then preserved as a mix of FFPE and fresh-frozen material. The immunoSEQ Assay was used to sequence TCR beta CDR3 regions from DNA. The published analysis was carried out like this. To compute T cell density, TCR beta template counts were normalized to usable DNA, which was estimated by amplifying housekeeping genes. Richness was estimated with the preseqR package, extrapolating to 400,000 templates for PBMC samples and 120,000 templates for tissue samples. Clonality was defined by subtracting Pielou's evenness from one. Tissue-enriched TCRs were identified through differential abundance testing performed on productive amino-acid clonotypes, with a minimum total count of 5 and an alpha of 0.1. Repertoire overlap between compartments was quantified with the Jaccard Index and Morisita Overlap Index. TCR beta CDR3s were clustered by GLIPH together with public tetramer-defined viral CDR3s, and at least three viral sequences plus V-gene enrichment were required for viral motifs. In its TCRdb copy, this immuneACCESS table keeps in-frame sequences only and misses some clones. Where compared with another copy, unresolved V genes explain less than half of these, and the others have no known cause. For V, J and clone size, that table is used; D and trimming come from the DNA. Across this sample there are 2,000 to 2,500 clones, with approximately 31% seen only once. 18% of the sample comes from the top ten.

The clonotype originates from a female donor older than 55 with stage II lung adenocarcinoma. Specimen: lung tumor tissue, collected before any cancer treatment. The V and J genes are TRBV1 and TRBJ2-5; the D call of TRBD2 is as the table states it, not checked on the DNA. TRBV1 is assigned pseudogene status. The nucleotides read TGCGCCAGCAGCCAGCTCTACGGGACTAGCGGGAAGGAGACCCAGTACTTC. The resulting protein is CASSQLYGTSGKETQYF.